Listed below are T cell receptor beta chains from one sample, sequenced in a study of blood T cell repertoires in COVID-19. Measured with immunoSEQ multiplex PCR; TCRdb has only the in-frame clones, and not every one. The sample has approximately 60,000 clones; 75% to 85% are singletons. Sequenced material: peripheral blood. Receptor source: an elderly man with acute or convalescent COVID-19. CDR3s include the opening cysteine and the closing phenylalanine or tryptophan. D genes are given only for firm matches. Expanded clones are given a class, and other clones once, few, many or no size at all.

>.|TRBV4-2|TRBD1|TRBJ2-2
TGTGCCAGCAGCCTACACCCGGGACAGGGGGCGTTAGGCGGGGAGCTGTTTTTT
CASSLHPGQGALGGELFF
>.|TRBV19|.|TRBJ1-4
TGTGCCAGTAATCCAGGCCCCACGGGGTTTGATGAAAAACTGTTTTTT
CASNPGPTGFDEKLFF
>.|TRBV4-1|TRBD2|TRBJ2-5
TGCGCCAGCAGCCAAGATCTAGCGGGGGGGCAAGAGACCCAGTACTTC
CASSQDLAGGQETQYF
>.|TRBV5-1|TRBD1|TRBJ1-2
TGCGCCAGCAGCTCTGGGACAGGGGTTGATGGCTACACCTTC
CASSSGTGVDGYTF
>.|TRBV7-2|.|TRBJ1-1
TGTGCCAGCAGCTTACGGAGGGCGGGAGAGACTGAAGCTTTCTTT
CASSLRRAGETEAFF
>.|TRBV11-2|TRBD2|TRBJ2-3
TGTGCCAGCGGACGGACTAGCGGGACAGATACGCAGTATTTT
CASGRTSGTDTQYF
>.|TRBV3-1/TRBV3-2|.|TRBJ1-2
TGTGCCAGCAGCCAAGACGGGGGGGGTGGCTACACCTTC
CASSQDGGGGYTF
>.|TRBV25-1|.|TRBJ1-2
TGTGCCAGCAGTGAATGGAGGGGTACCAACTATGGCTACACCTTC
CASSEWRGTNYGYTF
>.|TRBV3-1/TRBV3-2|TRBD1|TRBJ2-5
TGTGCCAGCAGCCAACGAATTGTACAGGGGGTAGGTGAGACCCAGTACTTC
CASSQRIVQGVGETQYF
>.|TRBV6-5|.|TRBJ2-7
TGTGCCAGCAGCCCCCCTACGACAGAATACGAGCAGTACTTC
CASSPPTTEYEQYF
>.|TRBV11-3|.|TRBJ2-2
TGTGCCAGCAGCTTAGCCGGGGCGAACACCGGGGAGCTGTTTTTT
CASSLAGANTGELFF
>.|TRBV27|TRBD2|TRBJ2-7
TGTGCCAGCACTTGGTCGAGCGGGGGGACCCCCTACGAGCAGTACTTC
CASTWSSGGTPYEQYF
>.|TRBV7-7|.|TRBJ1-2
TGTGCTAGCAGCCCCCGTACAGGGCGCTATGGCTACACCTTC
CASSPRTGRYGYTF
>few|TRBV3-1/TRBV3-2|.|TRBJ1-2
TGTGCCAGCAGCCAAGATCGGTATGGCTACACCTTC
CASSQDRYGYTF
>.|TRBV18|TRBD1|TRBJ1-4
TGTGCCAGCTCACGGACAGGACGGAATGAAAAACTGTTTTTT
CASSRTGRNEKLFF
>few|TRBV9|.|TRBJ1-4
TGTGCCAGCAGCGTAACCGGACAGTTTAATGAAAAACTGTTTTTT
CASSVTGQFNEKLFF
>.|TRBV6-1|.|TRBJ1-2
TGTGCCAGCAGGTTGGACTTCAGCTACACCTTC
CASRLDFSYTF
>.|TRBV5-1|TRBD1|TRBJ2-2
TGCGCCAGCAGCTTGGTATGGGACAGGGATTCAACCGGGGAGCTGTTTTTT
CASSLVWDRDSTGELFF
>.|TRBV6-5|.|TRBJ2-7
TGTGCCAGCAGTTTTGGACAGAGCTCCTACGAGCAGTACTTC
CASSFGQSSYEQYF
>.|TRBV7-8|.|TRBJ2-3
TGTGCCAGCAGCTTAAACAGGCGGACAGATACGCAGTATTTT
CASSLNRRTDTQYF
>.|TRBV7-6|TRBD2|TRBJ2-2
TGTGCCAGCAAGAAAGCGGGGGGGAGCACCGGGGAGCTGTTTTTT
CASKKAGGSTGELFF
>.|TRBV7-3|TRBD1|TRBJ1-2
TGTGCCAGCAGCTTACAGGGGGGTGAGGGCTACACCTTC
CASSLQGGEGYTF
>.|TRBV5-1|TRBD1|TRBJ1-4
TGCGCCAGCAGCTTGGACAGGGGGCAGGGAACTAATGAAAAACTGTTTTTT
CASSLDRGQGTNEKLFF
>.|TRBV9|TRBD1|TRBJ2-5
TGTGCCAGCAGCGAGGGACAGGGGGCGGCCCGAGAGACCCAGTACTTC
CASSEGQGAARETQYF
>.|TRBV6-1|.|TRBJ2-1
TGTGCCAGCAGTGAAATCGAGTCGAGGGTTCGAGGTGAGCAGTTCTTC
CASSEIESRVRGEQFF
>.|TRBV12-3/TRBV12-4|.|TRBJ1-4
TGTGCCAGCAGGGGGCGCCTTGAAAAACTGTTTTTT
CASRGRLEKLFF
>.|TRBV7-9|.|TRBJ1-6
TGTGCCAGCAGCTTCAGGGGTTCTAATTCACCCCTCCACTTT
CASSFRGSNSPLHF
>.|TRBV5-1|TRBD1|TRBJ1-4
TGCGCCAGCAGCGGGACAGGTAGTGAAAAACTGTTTTTT
CASSGTGSEKLFF
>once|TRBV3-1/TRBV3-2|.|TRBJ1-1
TGTGCCAGCAGCCAGTGGGGGGGGGAAACTGAAGCTTTCTTT
CASSQWGGETEAFF
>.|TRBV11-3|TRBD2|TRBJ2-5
TGTGCCAGCAGCTGGGATAGCGGGGGGGCCTATAGAACCCAGTACTTC
CASSWDSGGAYRTQYF
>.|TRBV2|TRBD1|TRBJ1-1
TGTGCCAGCAGACGACAGGGGTTGAACACTGAAGCTTTCTTT
CASRRQGLNTEAFF
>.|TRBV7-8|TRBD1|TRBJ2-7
TGTGCCAGCAGCCCCGTAAGAGGACAGGGCCTCGAGCAGTACTTC
CASSPVRGQGLEQYF
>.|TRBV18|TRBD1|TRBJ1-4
TGTGCCAGCTCACCGACAGGGGCGGTTAAGACTAATGAAAAACTGTTTTTT
CASSPTGAVKTNEKLFF
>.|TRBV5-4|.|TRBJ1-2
TGTGCCAGCAGCGATCCGGGAGGGGCCGGCTACACCTTC
CASSDPGGAGYTF
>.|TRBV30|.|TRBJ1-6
TGTGCCTGGAGGGGAGGGGAACGATCACCCCTCCACTTT
CAWRGGERSPLHF
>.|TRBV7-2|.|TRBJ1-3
TGTGCCAGCAGCGGGCGGGTTGGCTCTGGAAACACCATATATTTT
CASSGRVGSGNTIYF
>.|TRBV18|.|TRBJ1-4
TGTGCCAGCTCACCAGCCCACAGGGAAGGAAAACTGTTTTTT
CASSPAHREGKLFF
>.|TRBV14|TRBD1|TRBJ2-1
TGTGCCAGCAGCCTTTACAGGGGACAGCGCGGGGAGCAGTTCTTC
CASSLYRGQRGEQFF
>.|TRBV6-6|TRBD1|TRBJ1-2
TGTGCCAGCAGCGGACAGGGGACTAACTATGGCTACACCTTC
CASSGQGTNYGYTF
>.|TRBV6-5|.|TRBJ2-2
TGTGCCAGCAGCCCGCGGCAGAACACCGGGGAGCTGTTTTTT
CASSPRQNTGELFF
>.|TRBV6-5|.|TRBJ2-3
TGTGCCAGCAGACAGACACTTAGCACAGATACGCAGTATTTT
CASRQTLSTDTQYF
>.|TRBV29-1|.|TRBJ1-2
TGCAGCGTTGAAGACGAGGGTCCTTATGGCTACACCTTC
CSVEDEGPYGYTF